This T cell receptor (beta chain) was captured in a study of blood T cell repertoires in COVID-19. Seattle cases were enrolled at active infection and followed longitudinally. With respect to this clone: The sample carries other DNA sequences with the same CDR3.

Original data processing: Estimates of nucleated cell counts were drawn from the amplification of reference gene primers. Profiled with immunoSEQ multiplex PCR; TCRdb holds only in-frame clones, not every one. V, J and clone size reflect that table, while D and trimming were determined from the DNA. The sample includes about 98,000 clones, roughly 89% seen only once; the top ten take more than 1.5%. Germline V lookup: CDR1 SNHLY, CDR2 FYNNEI. V lost 4 bases and J lost 1, with 7 bases in between. CDR3 size: 13 residues. The V call is TRBV2, the J call TRBJ1-1, with a possible D match to TRBD1 (6 bases). This receptor was identified in a woman aged 45-65 years with COVID-19, enrolled during active disease. Sequencing was carried out using peripheral blood. The CDR3 is CASSGQANTEAFF. The DNA of the CDR3 is TGTGCCAGCAGTGGACAGGCGAACACTGAAGCTTTCTTT.